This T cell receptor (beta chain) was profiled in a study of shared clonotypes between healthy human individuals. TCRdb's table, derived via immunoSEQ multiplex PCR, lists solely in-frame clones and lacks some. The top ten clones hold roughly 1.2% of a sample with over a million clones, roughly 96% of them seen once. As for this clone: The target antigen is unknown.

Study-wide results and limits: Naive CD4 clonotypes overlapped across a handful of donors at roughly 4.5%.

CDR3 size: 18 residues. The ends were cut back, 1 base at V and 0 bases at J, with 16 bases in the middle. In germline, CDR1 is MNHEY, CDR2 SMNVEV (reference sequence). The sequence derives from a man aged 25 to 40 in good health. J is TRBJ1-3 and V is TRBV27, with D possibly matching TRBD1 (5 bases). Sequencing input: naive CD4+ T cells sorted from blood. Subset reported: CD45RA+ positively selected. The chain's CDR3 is CASSLLPQGSYSGNTIYF. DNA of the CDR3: TGTGCCAGCAGTTTATTGCCGCAGGGTTCTTACTCTGGAAACACCATATATTTT.